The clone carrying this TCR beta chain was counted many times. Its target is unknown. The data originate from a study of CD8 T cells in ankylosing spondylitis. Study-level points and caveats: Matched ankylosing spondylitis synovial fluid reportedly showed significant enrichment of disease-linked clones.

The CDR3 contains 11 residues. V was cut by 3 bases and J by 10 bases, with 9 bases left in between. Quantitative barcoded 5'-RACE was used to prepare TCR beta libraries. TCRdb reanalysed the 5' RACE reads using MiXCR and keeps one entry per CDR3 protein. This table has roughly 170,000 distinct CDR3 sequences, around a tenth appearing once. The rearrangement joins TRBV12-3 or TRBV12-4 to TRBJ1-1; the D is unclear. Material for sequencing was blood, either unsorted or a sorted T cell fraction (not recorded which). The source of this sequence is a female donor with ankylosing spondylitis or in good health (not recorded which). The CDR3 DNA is TGTGCCAGCAGTTTTTCAGAGGTAGCTTTCTTT. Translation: CASSFSEVAFF.